A single sample gave rise to the 21 T cell receptor beta chains below, sequenced in a study of Tregs in tolerant kidney transplant recipients. Repertoires were generated with immunoSEQ multiplex PCR, while TCRdb's copy carries only in-frame clones and drops some. This table has 20,000 to 25,000 clones, over 70% appearing once. Related graft donors supplied nonmyeloablative bone marrow transplants, and mixed chimerism was transient. The sequencing used CD8+ T cells from blood (PBMCs), collected 6 months after the transplant. Source of these receptors: a human patient who received a combined kidney and bone marrow transplant. Some T cells may have originated in the graft donor.

V usage is TRBV5-4 and J usage is TRBJ2-3; 11 bases map to TRBD2. The CDR3 has 16 residues. The ends lost 4 bases at V and 3 bases at J; junction bases unmatched: 7. The germline gives CDR1 SGHNT, CDR2 YYREEE (reference sequence). The CDR3 DNA follows: TGTGCCAGCAGCATCATAGCGGGGGGGCTAACAGATACGCAGTATTTT. This sequence encodes CASSIIAGGLTDTQYF.

The chain is built from TRBV23-1 and TRBJ2-5; 10 nucleotides match TRBD1. TRBV23-1 belongs to the ORF category, with a function that is uncertain. CDR3 length: 17 amino acids. V trimming: 1 base; J trimming: 3 bases; junction bases outside the gene matches: 8. CDR3 in DNA: TGCGCCAGCAGTCAATTTTGGAGACAGGGGGCCGAAGAGACCCAGTACTTC. Protein product: CASSQFWRQGAEETQYF.

The chain is built from TRBV5-1 and TRBJ2-7, with 11 bases matching TRBD2. This CDR3 has 15 residues. The V segment lost 0 bases and the J segment 3 bases; nucleotides outside the gene matches: 2. CDR1 and CDR2 from the germline V gene are SGHRS and YFSETQ. The CDR3 sequence is CASSLGLAGNYEQYF. CDR3 nucleotides: TGCGCCAGCAGCTTGGGACTAGCGGGGAACTACGAGCAGTACTTC.

The rearrangement joins TRBV29-1 to TRBJ2-7; no definite D call. The CDR3 is 14 amino acids. Trimming stripped 5 bases from V and 0 bases from J, with 14 bases between. The germline CDR1 and CDR2 sequences are SQVTM and ANQGSEA. The CDR3 region has the DNA TGCAGCGTTCGAGCGTCTACGGGCTCCTACGAGCAGTACTTC. Residues: CSVRASTGSYEQYF.

V gene TRBV5-4 combines with J gene TRBJ2-3; a possible D gene is TRBD2 (5 bases). The V gene's germline CDR1 is SGHNT and CDR2 YYREEE (reference sequence). The CDR3 sequence is 15 residues long. Trimming left V 2 bases short and J 4 bases short, with 14 bases between. The DNA for the CDR3 is TGTGCCAGCAGCTTTAGCCGGGGTGGCGCAGATACGCAGTATTTT. Protein product: CASSFSRGGADTQYF.

This rearrangement joins TRBV7-9 to TRBJ2-7; 8 bases agree with TRBD1. J lost 3 bases, V lost 5 bases, and 9 bases had no gene match. The V gene's germline CDR1 is SEHNR and CDR2 FQNEAQ (reference sequence). The CDR3 is made up of 15 amino acids. For the CDR3, the DNA is TGTGCCAGCAGCACCAGACAGGGACAGGTCTACGAGCAGTACTTC. It specifies CASSTRQGQVYEQYF.

About this clone itself: It is unclear where the CDR3 begins or ends on the DNA, so no DNA is shown, and the CDR3 is as TCRdb lists it. The chain couples TRBV4-3 to TRBJ2-7; the DNA was not compared with TRBD1, the D call given in the table. Termini included, the CDR3 measures 18 amino acids. Per germline, CDR1 LGHNA and CDR2 YSLEER. The CDR3 sequence is CASSQVFGPGQRQDEQYF.

J is TRBJ1-4 and V is TRBV9; 10 bases are a match to TRBD1. Trimming cost V 0 bases and J 5 bases; bases outside gene matches: 1. Germline V CDR1 and CDR2: SGDLS, YYNGEE. The CDR3 sequence is 15 residues long. CDR3 sequence reads: CASSVAGQGNEKLFF. Written as DNA, the CDR3 is TGTGCCAGCAGCGTAGCGGGACAGGGGAATGAAAAACTGTTTTTT.

The V gene is TRBV7-2, the J gene TRBJ2-7; the D is unclear. Trimming removed 2 bases at V and 7 bases at J, with 6 bases between. The germline CDR1 and CDR2 sequences are SGHTA and FQGNSA. This CDR3 is built from 11 residues. CDR3 region: CASSLNIEQYF. Here the CDR3 DNA reads TGTGCCAGCAGCTTAAACATTGAGCAGTACTTC.

This sequence joins TRBV29-1 and TRBJ1-1; maybe TRBD1 (5 bases). The germline V gene encodes CDR1 SQVTM and CDR2 ANQGSEA. This CDR3 comprises 13 residues. V lost 5 bases to trimming and J lost 6 bases, with 16 bases between them. CDR3 in DNA: TGCAGCGTTTTAGACCTAGGAGGGGCTGAAGCTTTCTTT. As protein: CSVLDLGGAEAFF. The complete variable domain, with remaining parts taken from reference TRBV29-1 and TRBJ1-1, reads SAVISQKPSRDICQRGTSLTIQCQVDSQVTMMFWYRQQPGQSLTLIATANQGSEATYESGFVIDKFPISRPNLTFSTLTVSNMSPEDSSIYLCSVLDLGGAEAFFGQGTRLTVV.

CDR3 bases: TGTGCCAGCAGTGAGCTTGAGACAGGGTCCGATGAGCAGTTCTTC. The encoded protein is CASSELETGSDEQFF. The J gene is TRBJ2-1, the V gene TRBV6-1, with 7 positions matching TRBD1. This CDR3 region has 15 residues. Per the germline V gene, CDR1 is MNHNS and CDR2 is SASEGT. J gave up 8 bases and V 3 bases, and 10 bases lay outside the gene matches.

A single count supports this clone. J is TRBJ2-1 and V is TRBV7-8; D unresolved. V dropped 0 bases and J dropped 0 bases, with 15 bases sitting between them. Germline CDR1 SGHVS, CDR2 FQNEAQ. The CDR3 covers 18 residues. The CDR3 DNA sequence: TGTGCCAGCAGCTTAGCCGTTAGCATCCCGAGCTCCTACAATGAGCAGTTCTTC. This encodes CASSLAVSIPSSYNEQFF.

This clone was observed a few times. The chain combines TRBV19 with TRBJ2-1, with D possibly TRBD2 on 6 matching bases. The CDR3 runs to 14 residues. V lost 9 bases and J 2 bases, leaving 14 bases between the germline ends. Germline V gives CDR1 LNHDA, CDR2 SQIVND (reference sequence). CDR3 loop: CASSPWTTYNEQFF. CDR3 DNA sequence: TGTGCCAGCAGCCCCTGGACTACCTACAATGAGCAGTTCTTC.

The rearrangement links TRBV10-3 to TRBJ1-1; D might be TRBD1 (6 bases). The CDR3 is 13 residues long. Looked up from germline, CDR1 is ENHRY and CDR2 is SYGVKD. Trimming pared 6 bases from V and 3 bases from J, leaving 11 bases between. CDR3 sequence reads: CAIRQQGYTEAFF. The CDR3 DNA reads TGTGCCATCAGACAACAGGGATACACTGAAGCTTTCTTT.

This clone was counted once. The chain has TRBV4-3 and TRBJ1-2; the match to TRBD1 covers 7 bases. V gave up 3 bases and J gave up 6 bases; unmatched junction bases: 10. The CDR3 has 15 residues. Germline V gene lookup returns CDR1 LGHNA and CDR2 YSLEER. The CDR3 reads CASSHLYRGVNGYTF. The CDR3 nucleotides are TGCGCCAGCAGCCACCTTTACAGGGGAGTAAATGGCTACACCTTC.

This chain joins TRBV4-1 and TRBJ1-1; 7 nucleotides align to TRBD1. Looked up from germline, CDR1 is MGHRA and CDR2 is YSYEKL. The CDR3 length is 13 residues. The V gene end was trimmed by 1 base and the J gene end by 5 bases; junction bases not matched to a gene: 1. The CDR3 protein is CASSQGRGTEAFF. The DNA of the CDR3 is TGCGCCAGCAGCCAAGGCAGGGGGACTGAAGCTTTCTTT.

V is TRBV28 and J is TRBJ1-2; no firm D call. The V end lost 3 bases, the J end lost 2 bases, and 7 bases lay between the germline ends. The CDR3 has 13 amino acids. The germline V gene has CDR1 MDHEN and CDR2 SYDVKM. The CDR3 sequence is CASSLGSNYGYTF. For the CDR3, the DNA is TGTGCCAGCAGTTTGGGCAGCAACTATGGCTACACCTTC.

The chain has TRBV7-9 and TRBJ2-3; 7 nucleotides agree with TRBD1. From germline, CDR1 is SEHNR and CDR2 FQNEAQ (reference sequence). The CDR3 covers 14 residues. J lost 4 bases, V lost 4 bases, and 5 bases had no gene match. The CDR3 coding sequence is TGTGCCAGCAGCTCGGGACAGTTTCCAGATACGCAGTATTTT. Translated: CASSSGQFPDTQYF.

V and J are TRBV6-5 and TRBJ2-1, with 9 nucleotides matching TRBD2. CDR3 length: 16 amino acids. Germline CDR1 MNHEY, CDR2 SVGAGI. The trim removed 3 bases at V and 4 bases at J, leaving 7 bases unmatched. The CDR3: CASSYWAGGGYNEQFF. The CDR3 DNA follows: TGTGCCAGCAGTTATTGGGCGGGGGGGGGATACAATGAGCAGTTCTTC.

The chain recombines TRBV4-3 with TRBJ2-7; 8 positions match TRBD2. The CDR3 has 14 residues. Germline V gives CDR1 LGHNA, CDR2 YSLEER. With 1 base clipped from V and 1 base from J, the junction kept 0 bases outside the gene matches. The CDR3: CASSQVAGSYEQYF. The CDR3 DNA follows: TGCGCCAGCAGCCAAGTAGCGGGGTCCTACGAGCAGTACTTC.

The chain combines TRBV9 with TRBJ1-2; a weak D match, TRBD1 (5 bases). Trimming shortened V by 0 bases and J by 6 bases, and 18 bases separated the two germline ends. CDR1 is SGDLS, CDR2 YYNGEE, per germline. This CDR3 has 16 residues. CDR3 amino acids: CASSVATAAGQHGYTF. In DNA form, the CDR3 reads TGTGCCAGCAGCGTAGCTACGGCGGCAGGGCAGCATGGCTACACCTTC.